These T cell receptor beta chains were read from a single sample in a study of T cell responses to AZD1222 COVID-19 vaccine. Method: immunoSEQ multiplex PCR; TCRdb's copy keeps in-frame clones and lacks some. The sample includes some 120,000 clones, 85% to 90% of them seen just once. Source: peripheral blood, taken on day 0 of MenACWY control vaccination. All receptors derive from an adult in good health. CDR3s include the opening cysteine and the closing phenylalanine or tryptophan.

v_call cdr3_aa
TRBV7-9 CASSSIEDVQGSGYTF
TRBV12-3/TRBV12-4 CASSLRGQETQYF
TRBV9 CASSAGGGVGTDTQYF
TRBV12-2 CASRLRQGNEKLFF
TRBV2 CASSADRVREKLFF
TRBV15 CATSRGIQGRFEQYF
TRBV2 CASDNNEQFF
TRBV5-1 CASSPGGDSGANVLTF
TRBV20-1 CSARTEGYTF
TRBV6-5 CASSRKNTEAFF
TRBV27 CASSLESSGGNEQFF
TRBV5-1 CASRPTSTTEAFF
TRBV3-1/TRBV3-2 CASSQDRLAGVEEQYF
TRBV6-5 CASSYSKFRSEQFF
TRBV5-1 CASGTSFDEQFF
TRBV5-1 CASAEGSGEQFF
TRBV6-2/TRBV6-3 CASSFSDTKKNIQYF
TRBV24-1 CATSDQGRRGDTQYF
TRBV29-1 CSVGLAVNEKLFF
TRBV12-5 CASGSLPPRGGIPYNEQFF
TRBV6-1 CASSDGTVWDEQYF
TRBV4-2 CASSQEAGYTF
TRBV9 CASSGGLAGNVNEQFF
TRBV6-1 CASSDLGGTGEAFF
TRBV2 CASSSASRGYTF
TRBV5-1 CASSLTGAIYEQYF
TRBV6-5 CASSSNRDREITEAFF
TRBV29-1 CSVGGIAAVYPTDGYTF
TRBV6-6 CASSYSRDGPYEQYF
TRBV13 CASSITGGNEKLFF
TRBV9 CASSVAAMNTEAFF
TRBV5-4 CASRPTRGQETQYF
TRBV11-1 CASSVVRRAAIEQFF
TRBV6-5 CASSYRGGNSPLHF
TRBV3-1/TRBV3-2 CASTLGSSYEQYF
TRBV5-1 CASSLFSGRDYEQYF
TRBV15 CATSRPGTGIYEQYF
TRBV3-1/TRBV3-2 CASSQHPGGFGNEQYF
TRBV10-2 CASARDRSYEQYF
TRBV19 CASSIAGTSGNYEQYF
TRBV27 CASSLGLNYGYTF
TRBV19 CASRSTGTGENIQYF
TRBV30 CAFGTQTEAFF
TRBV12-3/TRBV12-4 CASSFLHTGELFF